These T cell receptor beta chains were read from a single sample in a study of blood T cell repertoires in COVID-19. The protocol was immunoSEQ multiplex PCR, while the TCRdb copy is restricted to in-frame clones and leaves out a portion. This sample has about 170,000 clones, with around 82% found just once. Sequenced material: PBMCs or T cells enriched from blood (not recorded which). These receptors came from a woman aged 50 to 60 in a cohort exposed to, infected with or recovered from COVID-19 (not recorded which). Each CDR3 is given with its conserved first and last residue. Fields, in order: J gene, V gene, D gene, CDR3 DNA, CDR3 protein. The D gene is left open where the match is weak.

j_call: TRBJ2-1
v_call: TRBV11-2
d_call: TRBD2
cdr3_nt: TGTGCCAGCAGCCCCGGACTAGCGGGAGGTGATGAGCAGTTCTTC
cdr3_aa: CASSPGLAGGDEQFF

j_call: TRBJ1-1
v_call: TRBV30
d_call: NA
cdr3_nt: TGTGCCTGGAGTGTACGTAAATCAGGGGTTAAAGCTTTCTTT
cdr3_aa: CAWSVRKSGVKAFF

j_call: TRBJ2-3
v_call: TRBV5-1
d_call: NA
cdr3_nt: TGCGCCAGCAGCCCGGACTCCGCCCCGACAGATACGCAGTATTTT
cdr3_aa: CASSPDSAPTDTQYF

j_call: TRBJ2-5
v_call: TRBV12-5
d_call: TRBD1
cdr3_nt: TGTGCTAGCTCGACAGGGGGTGAGACCCAGTACTTC
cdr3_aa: CASSTGGETQYF

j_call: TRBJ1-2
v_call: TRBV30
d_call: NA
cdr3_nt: TGTGCCTGGAGTGTAGACTCGCGGGCTCGCTATGGCTACACCTTC
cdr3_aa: CAWSVDSRARYGYTF

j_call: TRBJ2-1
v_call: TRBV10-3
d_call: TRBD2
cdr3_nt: TGTGCCATCAGCAAGGGACTAGCGGAATACAATGAGCAGTTCTTC
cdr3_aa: CAISKGLAEYNEQFF

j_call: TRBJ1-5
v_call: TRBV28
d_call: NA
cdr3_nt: TGTGCCAGCAGGGTTGAGAGGGGAGGTTTCGGCAATCAGCCCCAGCATTTT
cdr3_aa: CASRVERGGFGNQPQHF

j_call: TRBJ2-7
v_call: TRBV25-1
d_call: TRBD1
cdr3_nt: TGTGCCAGCAGTGAACCGGGACAGGGAAGGCACGAGCAGTACTTC
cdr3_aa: CASSEPGQGRHEQYF

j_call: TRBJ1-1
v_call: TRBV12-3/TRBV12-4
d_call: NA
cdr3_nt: TGTGCCAGCAGTTTAGGGGGCCAGAGGGAAGCTTTCTTT
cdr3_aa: CASSLGGQREAFF

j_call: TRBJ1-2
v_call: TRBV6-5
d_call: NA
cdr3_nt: TGTGCCAGCAGTTACTCGAGACAGGATCTTAACTATGGCTACACCTTC
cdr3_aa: CASSYSRQDLNYGYTF